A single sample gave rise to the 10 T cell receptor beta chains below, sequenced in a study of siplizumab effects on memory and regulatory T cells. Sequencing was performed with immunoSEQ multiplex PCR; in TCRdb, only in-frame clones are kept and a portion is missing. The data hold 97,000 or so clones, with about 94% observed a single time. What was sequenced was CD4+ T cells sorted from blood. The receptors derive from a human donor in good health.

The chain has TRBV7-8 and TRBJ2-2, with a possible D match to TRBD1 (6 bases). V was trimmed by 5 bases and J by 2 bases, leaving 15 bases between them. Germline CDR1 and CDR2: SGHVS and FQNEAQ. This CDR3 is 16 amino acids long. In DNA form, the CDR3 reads TGTGCCAGCAGCAGTCGATCCGGGACAAACACCGGGGAGCTGTTTTTT. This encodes CASSSRSGTNTGELFF.

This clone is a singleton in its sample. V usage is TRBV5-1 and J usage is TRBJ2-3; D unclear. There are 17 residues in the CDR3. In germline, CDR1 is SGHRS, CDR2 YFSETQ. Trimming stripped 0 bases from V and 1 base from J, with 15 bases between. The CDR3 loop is CASSLALTARGTDTQYF. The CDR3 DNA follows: TGCGCCAGCAGCTTGGCCTTGACTGCCCGGGGCACAGATACGCAGTATTTT.

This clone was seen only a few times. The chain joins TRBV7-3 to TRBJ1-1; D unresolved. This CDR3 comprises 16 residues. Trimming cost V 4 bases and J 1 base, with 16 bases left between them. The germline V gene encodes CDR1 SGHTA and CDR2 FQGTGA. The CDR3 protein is CASSSYPRAQNTEAFF. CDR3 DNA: TGTGCCAGCAGCTCGTACCCTCGGGCCCAGAACACTGAAGCTTTCTTT. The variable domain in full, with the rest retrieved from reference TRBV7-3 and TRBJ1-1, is GAGVSQTPSNKVTEKGKYVELRCDPISGHTALYWYRQSLGQGPEFLIYFQGTGAADDSGLPNDRFFAVRPEGSVSTLKIQRTERGDSAVYLCASSSYPRAQNTEAFFGQGTRLTVV.

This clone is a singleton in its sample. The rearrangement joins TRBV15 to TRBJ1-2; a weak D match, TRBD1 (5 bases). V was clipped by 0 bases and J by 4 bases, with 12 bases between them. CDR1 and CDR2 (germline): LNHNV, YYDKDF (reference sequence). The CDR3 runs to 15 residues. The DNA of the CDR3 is TGTGCCACCAGCAGAGATTTTGGGAGGGGCTATGGCTACACCTTC. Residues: CATSRDFGRGYGYTF.

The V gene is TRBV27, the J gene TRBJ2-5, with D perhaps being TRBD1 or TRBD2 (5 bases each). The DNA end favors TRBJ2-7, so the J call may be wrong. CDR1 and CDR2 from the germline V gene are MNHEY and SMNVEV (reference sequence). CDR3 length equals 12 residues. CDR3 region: CATGSVGDEQYF. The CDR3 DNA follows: TGTGCCACCGGGTCGGTGGGGGACGAGCAGTACTTC.

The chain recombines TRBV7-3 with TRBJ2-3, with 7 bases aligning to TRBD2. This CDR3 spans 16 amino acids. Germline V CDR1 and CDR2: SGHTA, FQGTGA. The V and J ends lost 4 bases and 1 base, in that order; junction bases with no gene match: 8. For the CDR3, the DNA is TGTGCCAGCAGCTCATTGGTCGCGGGAGGCACAGATACGCAGTATTTT. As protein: CASSSLVAGGTDTQYF.

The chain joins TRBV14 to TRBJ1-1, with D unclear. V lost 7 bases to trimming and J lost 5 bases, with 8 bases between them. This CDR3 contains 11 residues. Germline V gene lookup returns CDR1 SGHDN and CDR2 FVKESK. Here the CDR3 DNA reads TGTGCCAGCATGACCGGGACTGAAGCTTTCTTT. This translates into CASMTGTEAFF.

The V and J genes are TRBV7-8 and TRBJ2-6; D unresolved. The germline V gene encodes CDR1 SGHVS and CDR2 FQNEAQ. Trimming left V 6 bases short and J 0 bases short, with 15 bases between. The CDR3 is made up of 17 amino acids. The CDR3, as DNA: TGTGCCAGCAGTCCTAGACCGGTGGGCTCTGGGGCCAACGTCCTGACTTTC. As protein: CASSPRPVGSGANVLTF.

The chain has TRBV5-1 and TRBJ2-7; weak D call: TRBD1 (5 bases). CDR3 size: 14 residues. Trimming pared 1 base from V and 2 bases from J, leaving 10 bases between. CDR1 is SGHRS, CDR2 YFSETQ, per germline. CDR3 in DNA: TGCGCCAGCAGCTTGTCGCAGGGTACCTACGAGCAGTACTTC. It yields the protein CASSLSQGTYEQYF.

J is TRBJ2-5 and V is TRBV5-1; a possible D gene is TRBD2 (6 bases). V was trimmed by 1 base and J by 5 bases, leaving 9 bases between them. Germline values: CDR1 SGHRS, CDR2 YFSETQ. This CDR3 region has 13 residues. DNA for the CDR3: TGCGCCAGCAGCTTGTGGGGAGGCGAGACCCAGTACTTC. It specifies CASSLWGGETQYF.